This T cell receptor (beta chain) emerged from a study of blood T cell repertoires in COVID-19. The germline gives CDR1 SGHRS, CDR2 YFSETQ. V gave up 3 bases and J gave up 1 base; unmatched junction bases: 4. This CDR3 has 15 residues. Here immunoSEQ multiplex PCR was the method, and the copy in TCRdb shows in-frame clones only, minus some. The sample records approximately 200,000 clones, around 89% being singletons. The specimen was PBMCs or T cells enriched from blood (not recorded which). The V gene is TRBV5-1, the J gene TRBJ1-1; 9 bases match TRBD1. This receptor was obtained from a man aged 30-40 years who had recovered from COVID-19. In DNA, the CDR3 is TGCGCCAGCAGCTGGCCGGGACAGGGGAACACTGAAGCTTTCTTT. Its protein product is CASSWPGQGNTEAFF.